This passage covers 28 T cell receptor beta chains from one sample sequenced in a study of T cell changes during pregnancy in multiple sclerosis. Data came from immunoSEQ multiplex PCR; TCRdb stores just in-frame clones and leaves some out. Altogether tens of thousands of clones are present, 75% to 90% being singletons, with the ten largest covering over 0.45%. The sample consisted of CD4+ T cells from peripheral blood mononuclear cells, taken in the first trimester of pregnancy. All receptors derive from a female donor with multiple sclerosis, enrolled in a pregnancy study.

The V call is TRBV7-8, the J call TRBJ1-2; a possible D gene is TRBD1 (5 bases). Germline loops: CDR1 SGHVS, CDR2 FQNEAQ. Trimming removed 5 bases at V and 5 bases at J, with 18 bases between. This CDR3 has 15 residues. The CDR3 DNA sequence: TGTGCCAGCAGCCAAGGGGCCCCCCGGGGGTATGGCTACACCTTC. This encodes CASSQGAPRGYGYTF.

This clone was counted once. V and J are TRBV4-1 and TRBJ2-6; 8 bases fit TRBD1. Germline V gives CDR1 MGHRA, CDR2 YSYEKL. Trimming at V came to 1 base and at J to 2 bases, leaving 10 bases not matched to a gene. This CDR3 has 19 amino acids. The CDR3 loop is CASSQVSGGAIAGANVLTF. The CDR3 DNA reads TGCGCCAGCAGCCAAGTTTCAGGGGGCGCAATCGCTGGGGCCAACGTCCTGACTTTC.

This clone was picked up one time. The chain carries TRBV18 and TRBJ1-2; no reliable D call. Deletions cut 3 bases from V and 8 bases from J, with 22 bases between. Germline CDR1 KGHSH, CDR2 LQKENI. The CDR3 contains 16 residues. The CDR3 nucleotides are TGTGCCAGCTCACCCTCCTTGTTAGGAGGGAAATACGGCTACACCTTC. Translated, it gives CASSPSLLGGKYGYTF.

CDR3 amino acids: CASSRRSPVTTNEKLFF. As DNA, the CDR3 is TGTGCCAGCAGCCGAAGATCCCCGGTGACAACTAATGAAAAACTGTTTTTT. The chain couples TRBV7-9 to TRBJ1-4; D remains ambiguous. The CDR3 has 17 residues. V lost 5 bases, J lost 0 bases, and 16 bases lay in between. In germline, CDR1 is SEHNR, CDR2 FQNEAQ (reference sequence).

The chain carries TRBV7-2 and TRBJ2-5; D is undetermined. The CDR3 consists of 13 residues. Germline loops: CDR1 SGHTA, CDR2 FQGNSA. V dropped 0 bases and J dropped 5 bases, with 7 bases sitting between them. This CDR3 is CASSLASRETQYF. In DNA, the CDR3 is TGTGCCAGCAGCTTAGCTAGCCGGGAGACCCAGTACTTC.

The rearrangement joins TRBV30 to TRBJ2-7; no definite D call. The CDR3 is 13 amino acids. Trimming removed 1 base at V and 1 base at J, with 8 bases between. Germline V lookup: CDR1 GTSNPN, CDR2 SVGIG (reference sequence). CDR3 nucleotide sequence: TGTGCCTGGAGTGGTAGTCATTCCTACGAGCAGTACTTC. Translation: CAWSGSHSYEQYF.

The CDR3 protein is CASSDTSGSVLLSSYNEQFF. The CDR3 DNA follows: TGTGCCAGCAGCGATACTAGCGGGAGCGTGCTATTAAGCTCCTACAATGAGCAGTTCTTC. This chain connects TRBV5-8 to TRBJ2-1, with 11 positions matching TRBD2. Germline CDR1 and CDR2: SGHTS and YDEGEE. The CDR3 is 20 amino acids. V lost 4 bases to trimming and J lost 0 bases; unmatched junction nucleotides: 15.

The rearrangement uses TRBV19 and TRBJ1-5; D gene unclear. Trimming removed 5 bases at V and 5 bases at J, with 16 bases between. The length of the CDR3 is 15 residues. Per germline, CDR1 LNHDA and CDR2 SQIVND (reference sequence). The DNA of the CDR3 is TGTGCCAGTAGTCGGCTAGAGAGGGATGATCAGCCCCAGCATTTT. It codes for CASSRLERDDQPQHF.

The V call is TRBV18, the J call TRBJ1-1, with 10 bases aligning to TRBD1. Germline loops: CDR1 KGHSH, CDR2 LQKENI. The ends lost 3 bases at V and 0 bases at J; junction bases unmatched: 13. The length of the CDR3 is 19 residues. The CDR3 loop is CASSPIRQGALGMNTEAFF. CDR3 coding DNA: TGTGCCAGCTCACCCATTAGACAGGGGGCGTTAGGGATGAACACTGAAGCTTTCTTT.

This clone showed up just a few times. This chain connects TRBV18 to TRBJ1-2; no definite D call. Germline values: CDR1 KGHSH, CDR2 LQKENI. The CDR3 contains 16 residues. V was pared by 1 base and J by 8 bases, with 20 bases between. The CDR3 sequence is CASSPQKFPRTGGYTF. The CDR3, as DNA: TGTGCCAGCTCACCACAGAAGTTCCCCAGAACGGGGGGCTACACCTTC.

V usage is TRBV2 and J usage is TRBJ1-1; D is undetermined. The germline V and J ends were trimmed by 4 bases and 1 base, with 10 bases remaining between them. Germline V gene data show CDR1 as SNHLY and CDR2 as FYNNEI. This CDR3 has 14 amino acids. The CDR3 DNA follows: TGTGCCAGCAGTGTTGGTACGGGGAACACTGAAGCTTTCTTT. It is translated as CASSVGTGNTEAFF.

This clone appeared a single time. J is TRBJ1-5 and V is TRBV7-2; D gene ambiguous. Trimming left V 4 bases short and J 4 bases short, with 11 bases between. Germline CDR1 is SGHTA and CDR2 is FQGNSA. CDR3 length: 14 amino acids. CDR3 region: CASSSVSVNQPQHF. In nucleotides, the CDR3 is TGTGCCAGCAGCTCCGTATCGGTTAATCAGCCCCAGCATTTT.

This clone was counted a single time. The V and J genes are TRBV6-6 and TRBJ2-7, with 9 bases that match TRBD1. Unmatched junction bases numbered 9, after V lost 8 bases and J lost 4 bases. This CDR3 spans 14 amino acids. Germline CDR1 MNHNY, CDR2 SVGAGI (reference sequence). Here the CDR3 reads CASGRDRDAYEQYF. CDR3 coding DNA: TGTGCCAGCGGCCGGGACAGGGATGCGTACGAGCAGTACTTC.

The chain uses TRBV2 and TRBJ1-5, with D uncertain. With 6 bases removed from V and 6 bases from J, the gap between germline ends came to 21 bases. Germline CDR1 and CDR2: SNHLY and FYNNEI. The CDR3 consists of 16 residues. In DNA form, the CDR3 reads TGTGCCAGCAGCCTAGTCTCGGGGAGGGTCAGTCAGCCCCAGCATTTT. It codes for CASSLVSGRVSQPQHF.

The chain couples TRBV18 to TRBJ1-3; 10 nucleotides align to TRBD1. The CDR3 is 18 amino acids. The germline V gene encodes CDR1 KGHSH and CDR2 LQKENI. The V segment lost 2 bases and the J segment 0 bases; nucleotides outside the gene matches: 7. The CDR3 DNA reads TGTGCCAGCTCACCAGCACCGGGACAGGGGATCTCTGGAAACACCATATATTTT. Its translation is CASSPAPGQGISGNTIYF.

V gene TRBV7-8 combines with J gene TRBJ1-1; 11 bases fit TRBD1. The V gene end was trimmed by 8 bases and the J gene end by 5 bases; junction bases not matched to a gene: 4. CDR3 length: 13 amino acids. Germline V lookup: CDR1 SGHVS, CDR2 FQNEAQ. The CDR3 region has the DNA TGTGCCAGCTCGGACAGGGGGCTTACTGAAGCTTTCTTT. This encodes CASSDRGLTEAFF.

The chain is built from TRBV5-1 and TRBJ2-7; 8 bases are a match to TRBD1. V was pared by 4 bases and J by 3 bases, with 3 bases of the junction left unmatched. Looked up from germline, CDR1 is SGHRS and CDR2 is YFSETQ. CDR3 size: 13 residues. The CDR3 bases are TGCGCCAGCAGCGCCACAGGGGGCTACGAGCAGTACTTC. Amino acid sequence: CASSATGGYEQYF.

The rearrangement links TRBV7-2 to TRBJ2-2, with 12 bases aligning to TRBD2. The germline V gene has CDR1 SGHTA and CDR2 FQGNSA. The ends lost 2 bases at V and 3 bases at J; junction bases unmatched: 7. This CDR3 is built from 18 residues. Here the CDR3 DNA reads TGTGCCAGCAGCTTATATCCTAGCGGGGGGGCGGACACCGGGGAGCTGTTTTTT. Amino acids: CASSLYPSGGADTGELFF.

The chain joins TRBV25-1 to TRBJ1-4; 7 nucleotides agree with TRBD1. CDR3 length: 18 amino acids. V shed 0 bases and J 2 bases; nucleotides not matched to a gene: 9. Germline CDR1 and CDR2: MGHDK and SYGVNS. The chain's CDR3 is CASSEYRGGAGTNEKLFF. The CDR3 DNA reads as TGTGCCAGCAGTGAATACAGAGGGGGCGCCGGCACTAATGAAAAACTGTTTTTT.

The chain uses TRBV5-4 and TRBJ1-2, with D maybe TRBD1 (5 bases). Germline-derived CDR1 and CDR2 are SGHNT and YYREEE (reference sequence). Trimming cost V 3 bases and J 5 bases, with 23 bases left between them. The length of the CDR3 is 17 residues. The CDR3 protein is CASSSESGFSKSYGYTF. The DNA of the CDR3 is TGTGCCAGCAGCTCAGAATCAGGGTTCAGTAAGTCTTATGGCTACACCTTC.

The V and J genes are TRBV7-2 and TRBJ2-1; TRBD2 is a possible D gene (5 bases). The CDR3 covers 12 residues. Trimming took 5 bases from V and 10 from J, leaving 12 bases between them. Germline V gene sequence: CDR1 SGHTA, CDR2 FQGNSA. CDR3 DNA: TGTGCCAGCAGCACCCGGACTTCCGAGCAGTTCTTC. Protein sequence: CASSTRTSEQFF.

This sequence joins TRBV5-5 and TRBJ2-2; 9 bases match TRBD2. V shed 2 bases and J 0 bases; nucleotides not matched to a gene: 8. Germline V gene data show CDR1 as SGHKS and CDR2 as YYEKEE (reference sequence). This CDR3 is 18 amino acids long. DNA of the CDR3: TGTGCCAGCAGCTTACGTTCTAGCGGGATGGCGAACACCGGGGAGCTGTTTTTT. Translating it yields CASSLRSSGMANTGELFF. Complete variable domain (other parts from reference TRBV5-5 and TRBJ2-2): DAGVTQSPTHLIKTRGQQVTLRCSPISGHKSVSWYQQVLGQGPQFIFQYYEKEERGRGNFPDRFSARQFPNYSSELNVNALLLGDSALYLCASSLRSSGMANTGELFFGEGSRLTVL.

V gene TRBV27 combines with J gene TRBJ2-5, with 9 bases matching TRBD1. CDR1 MNHEY and CDR2 SMNVEV come from the germline V gene (reference sequence). V gave up 5 bases and J gave up 3 bases; unmatched junction bases: 1. This CDR3 comprises 13 residues. For the CDR3, the DNA is TGTGCCAGCAGTGACAGGGGGAAAGAGACCCAGTACTTC. As protein: CASSDRGKETQYF.

This chain links TRBV30 with TRBJ1-2; the D gene is possibly TRBD1 (5 bases). Trimming took 3 bases from V and 6 from J, leaving 17 bases between them. Per the germline V gene, CDR1 is GTSNPN and CDR2 is SVGIG (reference sequence). The CDR3 has 14 amino acids. CDR3 coding DNA: TGTGCCTGGAGCCCCGTAGGGGCGTTCGATGGCTACACCTTC. Residues: CAWSPVGAFDGYTF.

The CDR3 here is CASSYAGSPLHF. CDR3 sequence (DNA): TGTGCCAGCAGTTACGCAGGATCACCCCTCCACTTT. V gene TRBV6-6 combines with J gene TRBJ1-6; the D is unclear. The CDR3 runs 12 residues. The V end was cut by 2 bases, the J end by 10 bases, with 6 bases between. CDR1 and CDR2 (germline): MNHNY, SVGAGI (reference sequence).

This clone was seen just once. The chain combines TRBV6-1 with TRBJ1-5, with 8 bases fitting TRBD1. V lost 5 bases and J lost 7; bases outside the gene matches: 4. The CDR3 is 13 residues long. Germline CDR1 MNHNS, CDR2 SASEGT. CDR3 amino acids: CASSKDREQPQHF. The CDR3 DNA sequence: TGTGCCAGCAGTAAGGACAGGGAACAGCCCCAGCATTTT.

V gene TRBV30 combines with J gene TRBJ2-7; TRBD2 aligns across 8 bases. The CDR3 consists of 12 residues. J gave up 4 bases and V 2 bases, and 1 base lay outside the gene matches. CDR1 is GTSNPN and CDR2 is SVGIG in the germline V gene (reference sequence). The CDR3 coding sequence is TGTGCCTGGAGTTTAGCGGGATACGAGCAGTACTTC. This gives the protein CAWSLAGYEQYF.

The V and J genes are TRBV10-1 and TRBJ1-5, with D maybe TRBD1 (6 bases). Deletions cut 5 bases from V and 11 bases from J, with 13 bases between. The germline CDR1 and CDR2 sequences are WNHNN and SYGVQD (reference sequence). The CDR3 has 12 amino acids. The CDR3 spells CASSRGRGAQHF. CDR3 sequence (DNA): TGCGCCAGCAGTAGAGGGAGGGGGGCCCAGCATTTT.